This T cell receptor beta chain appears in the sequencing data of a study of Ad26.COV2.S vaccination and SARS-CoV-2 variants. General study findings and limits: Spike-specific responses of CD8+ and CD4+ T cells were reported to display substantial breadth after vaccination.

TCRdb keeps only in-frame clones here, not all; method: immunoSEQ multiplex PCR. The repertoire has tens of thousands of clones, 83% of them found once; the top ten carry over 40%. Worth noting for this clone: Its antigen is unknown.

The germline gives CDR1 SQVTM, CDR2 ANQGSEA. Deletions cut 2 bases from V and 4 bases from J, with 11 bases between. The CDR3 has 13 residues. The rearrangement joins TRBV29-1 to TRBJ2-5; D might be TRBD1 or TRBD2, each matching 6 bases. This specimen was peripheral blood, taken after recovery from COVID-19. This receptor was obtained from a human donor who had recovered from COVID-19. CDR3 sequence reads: CSVESGAPETQYF. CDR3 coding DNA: TGCAGCGTTGAATCGGGGGCCCCAGAGACCCAGTACTTC.